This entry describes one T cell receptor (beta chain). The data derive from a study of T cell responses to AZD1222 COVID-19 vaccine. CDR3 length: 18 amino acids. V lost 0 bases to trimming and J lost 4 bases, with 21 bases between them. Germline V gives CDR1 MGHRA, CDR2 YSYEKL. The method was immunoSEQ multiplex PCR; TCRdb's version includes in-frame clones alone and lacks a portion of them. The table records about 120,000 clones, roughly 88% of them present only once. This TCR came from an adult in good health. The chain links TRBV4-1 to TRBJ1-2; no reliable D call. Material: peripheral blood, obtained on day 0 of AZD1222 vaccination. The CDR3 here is CASSQETGPPGRGYGYTF. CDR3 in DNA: TGCGCCAGCAGCCAAGAAACCGGCCCCCCAGGTCGGGGCTATGGCTACACCTTC.